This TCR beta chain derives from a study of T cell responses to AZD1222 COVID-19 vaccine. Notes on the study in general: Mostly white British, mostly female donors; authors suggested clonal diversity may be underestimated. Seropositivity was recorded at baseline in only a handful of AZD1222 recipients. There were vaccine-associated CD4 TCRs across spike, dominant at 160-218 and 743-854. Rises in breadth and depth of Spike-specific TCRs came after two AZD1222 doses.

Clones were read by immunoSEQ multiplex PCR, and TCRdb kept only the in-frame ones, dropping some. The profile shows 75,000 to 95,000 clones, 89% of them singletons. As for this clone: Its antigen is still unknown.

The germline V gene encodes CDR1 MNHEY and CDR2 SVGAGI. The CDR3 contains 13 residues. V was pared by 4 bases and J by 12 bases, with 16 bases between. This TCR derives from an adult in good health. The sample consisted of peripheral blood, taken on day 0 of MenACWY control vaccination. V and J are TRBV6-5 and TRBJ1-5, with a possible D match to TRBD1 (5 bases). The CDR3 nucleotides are TGTGCCAGCAGTTCAATTACGGGGGAGTACCAGCATTTT. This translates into CASSSITGEYQHF.